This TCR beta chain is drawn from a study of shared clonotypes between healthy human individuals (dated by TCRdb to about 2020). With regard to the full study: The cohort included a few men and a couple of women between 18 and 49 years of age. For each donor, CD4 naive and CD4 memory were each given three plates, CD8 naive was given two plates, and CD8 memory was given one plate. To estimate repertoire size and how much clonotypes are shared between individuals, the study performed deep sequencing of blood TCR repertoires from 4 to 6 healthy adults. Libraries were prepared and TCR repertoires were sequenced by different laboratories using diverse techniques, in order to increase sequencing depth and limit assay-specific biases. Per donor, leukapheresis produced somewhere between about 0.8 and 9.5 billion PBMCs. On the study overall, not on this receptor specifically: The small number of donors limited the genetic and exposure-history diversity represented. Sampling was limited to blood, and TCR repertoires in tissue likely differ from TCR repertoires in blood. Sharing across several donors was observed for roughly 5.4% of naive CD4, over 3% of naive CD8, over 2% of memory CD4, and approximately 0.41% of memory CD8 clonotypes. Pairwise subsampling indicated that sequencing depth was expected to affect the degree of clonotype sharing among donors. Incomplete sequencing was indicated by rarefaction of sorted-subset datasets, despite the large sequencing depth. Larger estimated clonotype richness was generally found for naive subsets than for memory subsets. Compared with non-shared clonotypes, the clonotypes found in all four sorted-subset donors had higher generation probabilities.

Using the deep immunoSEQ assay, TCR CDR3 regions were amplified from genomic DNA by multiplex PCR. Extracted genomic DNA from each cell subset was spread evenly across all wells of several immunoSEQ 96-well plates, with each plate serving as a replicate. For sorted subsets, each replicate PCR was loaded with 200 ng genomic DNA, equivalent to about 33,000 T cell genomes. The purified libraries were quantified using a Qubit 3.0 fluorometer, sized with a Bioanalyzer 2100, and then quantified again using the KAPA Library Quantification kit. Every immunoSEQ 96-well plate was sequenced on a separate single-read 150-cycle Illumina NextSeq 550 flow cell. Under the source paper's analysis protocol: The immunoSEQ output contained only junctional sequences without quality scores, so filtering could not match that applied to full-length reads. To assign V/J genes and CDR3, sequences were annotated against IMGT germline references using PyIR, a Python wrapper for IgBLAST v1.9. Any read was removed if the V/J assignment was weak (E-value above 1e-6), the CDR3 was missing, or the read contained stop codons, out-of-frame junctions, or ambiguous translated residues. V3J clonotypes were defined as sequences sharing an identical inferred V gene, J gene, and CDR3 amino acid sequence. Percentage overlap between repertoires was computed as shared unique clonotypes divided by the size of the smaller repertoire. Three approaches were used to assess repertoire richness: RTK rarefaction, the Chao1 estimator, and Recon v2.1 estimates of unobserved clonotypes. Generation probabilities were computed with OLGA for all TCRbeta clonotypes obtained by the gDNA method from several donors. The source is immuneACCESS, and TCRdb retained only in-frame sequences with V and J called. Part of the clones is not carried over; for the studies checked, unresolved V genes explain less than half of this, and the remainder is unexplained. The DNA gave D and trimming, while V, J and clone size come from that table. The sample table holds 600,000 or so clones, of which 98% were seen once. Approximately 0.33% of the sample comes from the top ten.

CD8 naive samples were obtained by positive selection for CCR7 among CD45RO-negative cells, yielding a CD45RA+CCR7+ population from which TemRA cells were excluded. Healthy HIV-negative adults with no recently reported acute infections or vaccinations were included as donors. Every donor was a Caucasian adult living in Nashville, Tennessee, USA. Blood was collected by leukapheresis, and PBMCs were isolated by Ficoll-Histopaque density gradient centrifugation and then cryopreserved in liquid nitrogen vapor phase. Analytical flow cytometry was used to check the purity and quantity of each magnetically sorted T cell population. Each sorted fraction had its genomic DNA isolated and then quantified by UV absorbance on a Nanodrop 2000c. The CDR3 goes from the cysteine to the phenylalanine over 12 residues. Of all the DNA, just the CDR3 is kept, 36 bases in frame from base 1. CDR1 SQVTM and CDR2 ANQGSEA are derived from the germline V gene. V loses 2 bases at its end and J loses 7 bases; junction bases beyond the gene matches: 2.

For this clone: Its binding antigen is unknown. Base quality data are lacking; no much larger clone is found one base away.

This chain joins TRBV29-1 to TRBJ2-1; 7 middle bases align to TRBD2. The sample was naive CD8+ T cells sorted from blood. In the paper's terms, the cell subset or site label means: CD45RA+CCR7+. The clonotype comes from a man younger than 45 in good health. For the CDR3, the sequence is CSVEWRGNEQFF. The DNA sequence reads TGCAGCGTTGAATGGCGGGGGAATGAGCAGTTCTTC.